Below, one TCR beta chain is given with its context. The data stem from a study of blood T cell repertoires in COVID-19. Overall study: Nucleic acid was either cDNA or gDNA, and it came from T cells, B-cell-depleted T cells, or PBMCs.

Libraries were prepared by immunoSEQ multiplex PCR; TCRdb keeps only in-frame clonotypes and omits some of them. Of 150,000 to 190,000 clones detected, roughly 80% appear once; the ten largest clones hold around 0.62%. The V and J ends lost 6 bases and 0 bases, in that order; junction bases with no gene match: 1. Germline V gene lookup returns CDR1 MNHEY and CDR2 SMNVEV (reference sequence). The CDR3 is 14 residues long. The sample taken for sequencing was peripheral blood. This receptor was identified in a man in his fifties or sixties with acute or convalescent COVID-19. The chain joins TRBV27 to TRBJ1-2, with 10 bases matching TRBD1. This CDR3 is CASRTGGPNYGYTF. The CDR3 coding sequence is TGTGCCAGCAGGACAGGGGGCCCTAACTATGGCTACACCTTC.